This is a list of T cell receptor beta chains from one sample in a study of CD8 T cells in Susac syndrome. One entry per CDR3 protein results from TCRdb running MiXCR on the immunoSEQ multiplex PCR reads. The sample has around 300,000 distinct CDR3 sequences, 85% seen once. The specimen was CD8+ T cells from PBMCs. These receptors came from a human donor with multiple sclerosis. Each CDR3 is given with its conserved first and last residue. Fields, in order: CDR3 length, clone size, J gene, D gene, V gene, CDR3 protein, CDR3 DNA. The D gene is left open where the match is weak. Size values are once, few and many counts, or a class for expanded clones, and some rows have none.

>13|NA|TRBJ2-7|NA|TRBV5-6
CASSLVGRMGRYF
TGTGCCAGCAGCTTGGTGGGACGCATGGGTCGGTACTTC
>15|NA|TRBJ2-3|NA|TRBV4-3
CASSQDLGQGYTQYF
TGCGCCAGCAGCCAAGATTTGGGGCAGGGGTATACGCAGTATTTT
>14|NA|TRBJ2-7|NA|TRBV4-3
CASSTRDGSYEQYF
TGCGCCAGCAGCACCCGGGACGGATCCTACGAGCAGTACTTC
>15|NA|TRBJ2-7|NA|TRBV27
CASSLSGTSPLEQYF
TGTGCCAGCAGTTTGTCCGGGACGTCCCCCTTGGAGCAGTACTTC
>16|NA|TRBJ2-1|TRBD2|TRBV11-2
CASSLVVSLADNEQFF
TGTGCCAGCAGCCTAGTGGTGTCTCTAGCGGACAATGAGCAGTTCTTC
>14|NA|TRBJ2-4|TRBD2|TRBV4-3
CASGLERGGYIQYF
TGCGCCAGCGGACTAGAGCGGGGGGGGTACATTCAGTACTTC
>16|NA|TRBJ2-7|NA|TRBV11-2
CASSSTGLTTSYEQYF
TGTGCCAGCAGCTCTACAGGGCTTACAACCTCCTACGAGCAGTACTTC
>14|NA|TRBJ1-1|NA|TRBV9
CASSVASGGTEAFF
TGTGCCAGCAGCGTAGCTTCGGGAGGCACTGAAGCTTTCTTT
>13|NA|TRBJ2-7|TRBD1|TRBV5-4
CASSLDGTVEQYF
TGTGCCAGCAGCTTGGACGGGACAGTCGAGCAGTACTTC
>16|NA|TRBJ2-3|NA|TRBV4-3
CASSPTSTRFTDTQYF
TGCGCCAGCAGCCCCACTTCGACTAGATTCACAGATACGCAGTATTTT
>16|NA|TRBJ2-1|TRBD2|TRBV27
CASSLGAGRPYNEQFF
TGTGCCAGCAGTTTAGGAGCGGGAAGGCCCTACAATGAGCAGTTCTTC
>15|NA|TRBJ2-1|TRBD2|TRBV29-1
CSVDASGRARNEQFF
TGCAGCGTTGATGCTAGCGGGAGGGCCAGGAATGAGCAGTTCTTC
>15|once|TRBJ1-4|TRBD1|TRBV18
CASSPSGTGTEKLFF
TGTGCCAGCTCACCATCCGGGACAGGGACTGAAAAACTGTTTTTT
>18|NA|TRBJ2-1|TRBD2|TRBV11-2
CASSPETSLLSSYNEQFF
TGTGCCAGCAGCCCAGAGACTAGCCTATTGAGCTCCTACAATGAGCAGTTCTTC
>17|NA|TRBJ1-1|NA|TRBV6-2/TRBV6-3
CASSFYVTGTSNTEAFF
TGTGCCAGCAGTTTCTATGTGACAGGTACCTCGAACACTGAAGCTTTCTTT
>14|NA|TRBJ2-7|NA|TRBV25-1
CASSAGGAEHEQYF
TGTGCCAGCAGTGCCGGAGGGGCGGAGCACGAGCAGTACTTC
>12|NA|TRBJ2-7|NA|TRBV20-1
CSASGSAYEQYF
TGCAGTGCTAGCGGGAGCGCCTACGAGCAGTACTTC
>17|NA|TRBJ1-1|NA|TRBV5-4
CASSLEVWGFDDTEAFF
TGTGCCAGCAGCTTGGAGGTCTGGGGGTTCGACGACACTGAAGCTTTCTTT
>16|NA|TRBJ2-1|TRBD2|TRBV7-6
CASSPSLAGELVQQFF
TGTGCCAGCAGCCCCAGTCTAGCGGGAGAGCTCGTCCAGCAGTTCTTC
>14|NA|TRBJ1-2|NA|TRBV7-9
CASSSQGRGIGYTF
TGTGCCAGCAGCTCACAAGGCAGGGGAATCGGCTACACCTTC
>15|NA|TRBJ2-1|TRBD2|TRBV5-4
CASSVGTSGRGEQFF
TGTGCCAGCAGCGTCGGGACTAGCGGGAGGGGTGAGCAGTTCTTC
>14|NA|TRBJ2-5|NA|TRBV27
CASSSNSVIETQYF
TGTGCCAGCAGTTCAAATTCGGTTATAGAGACCCAGTACTTC
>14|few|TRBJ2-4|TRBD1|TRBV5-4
CASSPSTGKNIQYF
TGTGCCAGCAGCCCCTCGACAGGGAAAAACATTCAGTACTTC
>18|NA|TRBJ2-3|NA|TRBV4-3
CASSPDRSPPYSTDTQYF
TGCGCCAGCAGCCCTGACAGGAGTCCTCCCTATAGCACAGATACGCAGTATTTT
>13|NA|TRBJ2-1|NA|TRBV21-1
CASPFPSIHEQFF
TGTGCCAGCCCGTTTCCGTCTATTCATGAGCAGTTCTTC
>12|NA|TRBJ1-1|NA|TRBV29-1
CSVSVGYTEAFF
TGCAGCGTCTCGGTCGGATACACTGAAGCTTTCTTT
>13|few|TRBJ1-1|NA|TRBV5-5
CASSLDDGTEAFF
TGTGCCAGCAGCTTGGACGACGGGACTGAAGCTTTCTTT
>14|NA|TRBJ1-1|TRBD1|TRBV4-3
CASSHGQENTEAFF
TGCGCCAGCAGCCACGGACAGGAGAACACTGAAGCTTTCTTT
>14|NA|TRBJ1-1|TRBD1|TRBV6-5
CACGLEGAGTEAFF
TGTGCCTGCGGCCTTGAGGGGGCGGGCACTGAAGCTTTCTTT
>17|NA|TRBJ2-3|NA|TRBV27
CASSPRGAGAGWDTQYF
TGTGCCAGCAGCCCTAGAGGGGCGGGGGCCGGGTGGGATACGCAGTATTTT
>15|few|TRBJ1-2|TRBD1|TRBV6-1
CASSGQGAVTGGYTF
TGTGCCAGCAGCGGACAGGGGGCAGTTACCGGCGGCTACACCTTC
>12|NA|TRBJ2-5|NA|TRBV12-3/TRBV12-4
CASSPGEETQYF
TGTGCCAGCAGTCCGGGGGAAGAGACCCAGTACTTC
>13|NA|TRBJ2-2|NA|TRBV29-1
CSGSEGLDGELFF
TGCAGCGGATCAGAGGGATTGGACGGGGAGCTGTTTTTT
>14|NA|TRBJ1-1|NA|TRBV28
CASSFEQQLTEAFF
TGTGCCAGCAGTTTTGAACAGCAATTGACTGAAGCTTTCTTT
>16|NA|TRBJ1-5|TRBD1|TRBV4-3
CASSQDHRGLYQPQHF
TGCGCCAGCAGCCAAGATCACAGGGGACTCTATCAGCCCCAGCATTTT
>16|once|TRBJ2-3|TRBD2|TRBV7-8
CASSLGVAGVTDTQYF
TGTGCCAGCAGCTTAGGAGTAGCGGGAGTCACAGATACGCAGTATTTT
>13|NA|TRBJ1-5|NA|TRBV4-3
CASSPGEGQPQHF
TGCGCCAGCAGCCCAGGGGAAGGTCAGCCCCAGCATTTT
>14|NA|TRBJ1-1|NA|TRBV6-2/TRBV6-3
CASSYSGGSTEAFF
TGTGCCAGCAGTTACTCTGGCGGGAGCACTGAAGCTTTCTTT
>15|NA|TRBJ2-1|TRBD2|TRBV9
CASSVTAGGGNEQFF
TGTGCCAGCAGCGTGACAGCGGGAGGGGGAAATGAGCAGTTCTTC
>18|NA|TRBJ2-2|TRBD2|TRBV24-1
CATSDRTGTSRNTGELFF
TGTGCCACCAGTGATCGGACCGGGACTAGCCGAAACACCGGGGAGCTGTTTTTT
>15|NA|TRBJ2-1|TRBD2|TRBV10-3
CAISEMTSGRDEQFF
TGTGCCATCAGTGAGATGACTAGCGGACGGGATGAGCAGTTCTTC
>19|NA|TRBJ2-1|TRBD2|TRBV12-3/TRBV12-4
CASIEWGAGGLFSYNEQFF
TGTGCCAGCATCGAATGGGGGGCGGGAGGCCTTTTCTCCTACAATGAGCAGTTCTTC
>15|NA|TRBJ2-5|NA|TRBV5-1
CASSLASLDQETQYF
TGCGCCAGCAGCTTGGCCTCTCTGGACCAAGAGACCCAGTACTTC
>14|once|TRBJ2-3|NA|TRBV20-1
CSASILRLTDTQYF
TGCAGTGCTAGCATATTAAGGCTCACAGATACGCAGTATTTT
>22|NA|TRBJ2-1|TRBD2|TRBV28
CASLTRNSFSALTSGRHNEQFF
TGTGCCAGCTTGACTAGAAACTCATTCTCGGCACTAACTAGCGGGAGGCACAATGAGCAGTTCTTC
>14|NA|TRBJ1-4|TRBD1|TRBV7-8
CASSVDRGYEKLFF
TGTGCCAGCAGCGTCGACAGGGGTTATGAAAAACTGTTTTTT
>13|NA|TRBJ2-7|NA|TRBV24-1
CATSDLWGHEQYF
TGTGCCACCAGTGATTTGTGGGGGCACGAGCAGTACTTC
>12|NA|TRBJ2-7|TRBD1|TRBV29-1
CSAGTGPGEQYF
TGCAGCGCGGGGACAGGGCCGGGCGAGCAGTACTTC
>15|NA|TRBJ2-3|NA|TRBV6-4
CASSLTWTRTDTQYF
TGTGCCAGCAGCCTCACTTGGACCCGCACAGATACGCAGTATTTT